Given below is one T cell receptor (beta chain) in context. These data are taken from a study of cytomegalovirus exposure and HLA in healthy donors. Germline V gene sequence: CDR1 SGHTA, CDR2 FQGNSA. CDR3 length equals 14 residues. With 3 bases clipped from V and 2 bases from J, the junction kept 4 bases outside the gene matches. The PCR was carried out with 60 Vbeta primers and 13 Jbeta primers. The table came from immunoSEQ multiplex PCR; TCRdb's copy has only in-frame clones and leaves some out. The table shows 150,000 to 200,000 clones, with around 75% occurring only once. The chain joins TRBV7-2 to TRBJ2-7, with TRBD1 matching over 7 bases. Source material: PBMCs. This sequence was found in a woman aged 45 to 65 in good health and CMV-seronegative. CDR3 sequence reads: CASSFDRAAYEQYF. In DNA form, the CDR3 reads TGTGCCAGCAGCTTCGACAGGGCCGCCTACGAGCAGTACTTC. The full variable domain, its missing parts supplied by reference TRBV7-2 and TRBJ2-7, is GAGVSQSPSNKVTEKGKDVELRCDPISGHTALYWYRQSLGQGLEFLIYFQGNSAPDKSGLPSDRFSAERTGGSVSTLTIQRTQQEDSAVYLCASSFDRAAYEQYFGPGTRLTVT.